One and the same sample provided the 19 T cell receptor beta chains below, sequenced in a study of cytomegalovirus exposure and HLA in healthy donors. The PCR had 60 Vbeta and 13 Jbeta primers. Assay used: immunoSEQ multiplex PCR; TCRdb lists only in-frame clones, some missing. The sample lists over 70,000 clones; under 90% were seen once. The sequencing sample was made of PBMCs. The receptors here all came from a man aged 45-65 years in good health and CMV-seropositive.

The rearrangement links TRBV30 to TRBJ1-4; 10 nucleotides line up with TRBD1. Looked up from germline, CDR1 is GTSNPN and CDR2 is SVGIG (reference sequence). The CDR3 is 14 residues long. V trimming: 3 bases; J trimming: 6 bases; junction bases outside the gene matches: 4. The CDR3 protein is CAWSGDRGDEKLFF. Here the CDR3 DNA reads TGTGCCTGGAGCGGGGACAGGGGTGATGAAAAACTGTTTTTT.

The V and J genes are TRBV2 and TRBJ2-4; TRBD2 is a possible D gene (6 bases). The CDR3 has 19 residues. Germline V gene data show CDR1 as SNHLY and CDR2 as FYNNEI. V shed 7 bases and J shed 0 bases, with 25 bases lying between them. The DNA for the CDR3 is TGTGCCAGCACTGCGGGGTTAGCCCTCCAACAACTAGCCAAAAACATTCAGTACTTC. As protein: CASTAGLALQQLAKNIQYF.

V gene TRBV7-2 combines with J gene TRBJ2-3; possible D gene TRBD1, 6 bases. Germline CDR1 is SGHTA and CDR2 is FQGNSA. V gave up 1 base and J gave up 2 bases, with 13 bases separating them. The CDR3 runs 16 residues. As DNA, the CDR3 is TGTGCCAGCAGCTTAGAGGGCAGGGGATTCACAGATACGCAGTATTTT. Residues: CASSLEGRGFTDTQYF. Variable domain in full (rest from reference TRBV7-2 and TRBJ2-3): GAGVSQSPSNKVTEKGKDVELRCDPISGHTALYWYRQSLGQGLEFLIYFQGNSAPDKSGLPSDRFSAERTGGSVSTLTIQRTQQEDSAVYLCASSLEGRGFTDTQYFGPGTRLTVL.

This sequence joins TRBV29-1 and TRBJ2-7, with D tentatively TRBD2 (7 bases). V was trimmed by 8 bases and J by 5 bases, leaving 19 bases between them. CDR1 and CDR2 (germline): SQVTM, ANQGSEA. CDR3 length equals 13 residues. CDR3 residues: CSSRGGSGHEQYF. CDR3 in DNA: TGCAGCTCAAGGGGGGGCAGCGGCCACGAGCAGTACTTC.

This chain links TRBV6-5 with TRBJ1-2; TRBD1 is a possible D gene (5 bases). The germline V gene encodes CDR1 MNHEY and CDR2 SVGAGI. This CDR3 is built from 13 residues. V shed 2 bases and J shed 4 bases, with 8 bases lying between them. The CDR3 sequence: CASSYRGGYGYTF. The CDR3 bases are TGTGCCAGCAGTTACAGGGGAGGCTATGGCTACACCTTC.

This clone showed up just a few times. V usage is TRBV6-1 and J usage is TRBJ2-1; 8 bases align to TRBD2. This CDR3 has 13 amino acids. Germline-derived CDR1 and CDR2 are MNHNS and SASEGT. V lost 6 bases to trimming and J lost 7 bases; unmatched junction nucleotides: 5. CDR3 sequence: CASRTSVRNEQFF. The CDR3 DNA reads TGTGCCAGCAGGACTAGCGTGAGAAATGAGCAGTTCTTC.

The rearrangement joins TRBV5-6 to TRBJ1-2, with TRBD1 matching over 8 bases. The V gene end was trimmed by 0 bases and the J gene end by 5 bases; junction bases not matched to a gene: 3. Germline CDR1 and CDR2: SGHDT and YYEEEE. The CDR3 contains 14 residues. In DNA, the CDR3 is TGTGCCAGCAGCTTGGCGGACAGGGCTTATGGCTACACCTTC. Its translation: CASSLADRAYGYTF.

The rearrangement links TRBV5-4 to TRBJ1-2; the D is unclear. CDR1 SGHNT and CDR2 YYREEE come from the germline V gene (reference sequence). V was clipped by 1 base and J by 2 bases, with 6 bases between them. CDR3 length: 13 residues. Here the CDR3 DNA reads TGTGCCAGCAGCTTGCCCGGGAACTATGGCTACACCTTC. Residues: CASSLPGNYGYTF.

Worth noting for this clone: A read error may produce the germline difference seen at one junction end. The gene calls are TRBV7-7 and TRBJ2-2; D ambiguous. The CDR3 covers 14 residues. Germline CDR1 is SSHAT and CDR2 is FNYEAQ (reference sequence). Written as DNA, the CDR3 is TGTGCTAGCAGCTTAGCACCAGACACCGGGGAGCTGTTTTTT. It codes for CASSLAPDTGELFF.

As to this clone: Sequence at one end of the junction differs from germline and may be a read error. The V and J genes are TRBV7-3 and TRBJ2-6; D perhaps matches TRBD2 (6 bases). Germline V gene data show CDR1 as SGHTA and CDR2 as FQGTGA. The CDR3 loop spans 16 amino acids. CDR3 in DNA: TGTGCCAGCAGCCGCGGCGGGAAGACTGGGGCCAACGGCCTGACTTTC. This sequence encodes CASSRGGKTGANGLTF.

The chain combines TRBV5-1 with TRBJ2-3; TRBD2 matches 7 bases. The V gene end was trimmed by 0 bases and the J gene end by 6 bases; junction bases not matched to a gene: 13. This CDR3 is 17 amino acids long. Germline loops: CDR1 SGHRS, CDR2 YFSETQ. The CDR3 nucleotides are TGCGCCAGCAGCTTGGCCGCTCTAGCGGAGTTAGTGGATACGCAGTATTTT. Translated, it gives CASSLAALAELVDTQYF.

The gene calls are TRBV29-1 and TRBJ2-1; TRBD2 agrees at 11 bases. J was trimmed by 3 bases and V by 2 bases; bases with no gene match: 6. This CDR3 has 16 amino acids. The germline gives CDR1 SQVTM, CDR2 ANQGSEA. CDR3 in DNA: TGCAGCGTTGAATTGGGCGGGACTAGCGGCTACAATGAGCAGTTCTTC. The encoded protein is CSVELGGTSGYNEQFF.

The rearrangement joins TRBV30 to TRBJ2-3; 7 nucleotides match TRBD2. CDR1 is GTSNPN, CDR2 SVGIG, per germline (reference sequence). CDR3 size: 17 residues. J lost 2 bases, V lost 0 bases, and 11 bases had no gene match. The DNA of the CDR3 is TGTGCCTGGAGTGTACCTCTTAGTAGCGGGCTCACAGATACGCAGTATTTT. Translation gives CAWSVPLSSGLTDTQYF. The full variable domain, rest sourced from reference TRBV30 and TRBJ2-3, is SQTIHQWPATLVQPVGSPLSLECTVEGTSNPNLYWYRQAAGRGLQLLFYSVGIGQISSEVPQNLSASRPQDRQFILSSKKLLLSDSGFYLCAWSVPLSSGLTDTQYFGPGTRLTVL.

About this clone: At one boundary the junction diverges from the germline segment, which might be a read error. The chain carries TRBV6-6 and TRBJ2-7, with 12 bases aligning to TRBD1. This CDR3 spans 15 amino acids. Germline V gene data show CDR1 as MNHNY and CDR2 as SVGAGI (reference sequence). Here the CDR3 reads CASSSGTGGSYEQHF. The CDR3 region has the DNA TGTGCCAGCAGTTCCGGGACAGGGGGCAGTTACGAGCAGCACTTC.

The chain uses TRBV5-1 and TRBJ1-6; the D gene is possibly TRBD1 (5 bases). The germline V gene has CDR1 SGHRS and CDR2 YFSETQ. The CDR3 totals 15 residues. Deletions cut 0 bases from V and 7 bases from J, with 11 bases between. CDR3 region: CASSLDDRRNSPLHF. CDR3 bases: TGCGCCAGCAGCTTGGACGACAGACGAAATTCACCCCTCCACTTT.

The CDR3 nucleotides read TGTGCCAGCAGGTCGGGAGTAGGCACAGATACGCAGTATTTT. This gives the protein CASRSGVGTDTQYF. The rearrangement links TRBV6-5 to TRBJ2-3; a weak D match, TRBD2 (6 bases). CDR3 length: 14 residues. Germline values: CDR1 MNHEY, CDR2 SVGAGI. Deletions cut 6 bases from V and 1 base from J, with 11 bases between.

This clone came up a few times. The gene calls are TRBV7-9 and TRBJ2-5; 11 nucleotides agree with TRBD2. The assigned J gene may be wrong: the sequence end matches TRBJ2-7 better. The CDR3 has 14 residues. Germline V gene lookup returns CDR1 SEHNR and CDR2 FQNEAQ (reference sequence). The CDR3 sequence: CASSVGLAAYEQYF. DNA of the CDR3: TGTGCCAGCAGCGTGGGACTAGCGGCCTACGAGCAGTACTTC.

This chain links TRBV27 with TRBJ2-7; 12 nucleotides align to TRBD2. CDR1 and CDR2 from the germline V gene are MNHEY and SMNVEV (reference sequence). V lost 3 bases and J lost 0; bases outside the gene matches: 3. There are 16 residues in the CDR3. The CDR3 DNA follows: TGTGCCAGCAGTTTTAGACTAGCGGGAGTCTCCTACGAGCAGTACTTC. This encodes CASSFRLAGVSYEQYF.

This clone has a single count. This chain joins TRBV6-1 and TRBJ1-2; unclear D gene. Trimming pared 5 bases from V and 8 bases from J, leaving 21 bases between. CDR3 length equals 15 residues. In germline, CDR1 is MNHNS, CDR2 SASEGT. The CDR3 sequence: CASSSSRGAPGGYTF. The CDR3 DNA sequence: TGTGCCAGCAGTTCGTCAAGAGGAGCGCCGGGGGGCTACACCTTC.